Listed here are 17 T cell receptor beta chains from one sample, sequenced in a study of Graves' ophthalmopathy and Graves' hyperthyroidism. The authors amplified TCR beta CDR3 regions from RNA transcripts. The workflow started with a first-round RT-PCR run with HTBI primers and then moved on to a second-round multiplex PCR. TCRdb ran MiXCR on the multiplex PCR reads and lists one entry per CDR3 protein. Among about 39,000 distinct CDR3 sequences, approximately 53% were seen once, and the ten largest hold 26%. The material sequenced was peripheral blood. These TCRs come from an adult woman with stable Graves' hyperthyroidism.

CDR3 in DNA: TGTGCCAGCAGTGTAATCGCGGACGGGCAGCAATCGGCCCAGCATTTT. Its protein product is CASSVIADGQQSAQHF. The chain employs TRBV6-1 and TRBJ1-5; D unclear. V dropped 4 bases and J dropped 11 bases, with 24 bases sitting between them. CDR1 and CDR2 (germline): MNHNS, SASEGT. The CDR3 sequence is 16 residues long.

The chain uses TRBV12-3 or TRBV12-4 and TRBJ2-3; 14 bases are a match to TRBD2. Trimming at V came to 8 bases and at J to 3 bases, leaving 7 bases not matched to a gene. The CDR3 extends over 16 amino acids. The CDR3 protein is CASQEGTSGRTDTQYF. The CDR3 region has the DNA TGTGCCAGCCAAGAGGGGACTAGCGGGAGAACAGATACGCAGTATTTT.

The sample holds one count of this clonotype. V gene TRBV10-3 combines with J gene TRBJ2-7, with 8 bases that match TRBD1. V trimming: 5 bases; J trimming: 10 bases; junction bases outside the gene matches: 7. Germline CDR1 is ENHRY and CDR2 is SYGVKD. The CDR3 has 12 residues. Here the CDR3 DNA reads TGTGCCATCAGTCCAGGGGGCGTCGATCAGTACTTC. It encodes CAISPGGVDQYF.

This clonotype was detected many times. The gene calls are TRBV6-5 and TRBJ2-7, with D possibly matching TRBD2 (5 bases). Trimming removed 2 bases at V and 4 bases at J, with 12 bases between. The CDR3 runs 14 residues. Germline V CDR1 and CDR2: MNHEY, SVGAGI. The CDR3 region has the DNA TGTGCCAGCAGTTACCCGGGATCCCTTTACGAGCAGTACTTC. Amino acid sequence: CASSYPGSLYEQYF.

Ten or more counts support this clonotype. The V and J genes are TRBV4-2 and TRBJ1-5; D is uncertain. Germline values: CDR1 LGHNA, CDR2 YNFKEQ. This CDR3 has 14 amino acids. Trimming left V 3 bases short and J 9 bases short, with 15 bases between. The CDR3 reads CASSQRTDIGPQHF. The CDR3 coding sequence is TGTGCCAGCAGCCAGCGGACCGATATCGGGCCCCAGCATTTT.

The V call is TRBV29-1, the J call TRBJ1-1, with TRBD1 as a possible D gene (5 bases). The V gene's germline CDR1 is SQVTM and CDR2 ANQGSEA. The CDR3 length is 11 residues. The V and J ends lost 7 bases and 3 bases respectively, with 9 bases between them. CDR3 bases: TGCAGCGACGGGGGAGACACTGAAGCTTTCTTT. This translates into CSDGGDTEAFF.

This clonotype was seen many times. V gene TRBV28 combines with J gene TRBJ2-2, with D possibly being TRBD1 (6 bases). V lost 7 bases to trimming and J lost 1 base, with 13 bases between them. The V gene's germline CDR1 is MDHEN and CDR2 SYDVKM. There are 15 residues in the CDR3. As DNA, the CDR3 is TGTGCCAGCATCACAGGGTTAGTGAACACCGGGGAGCTGTTTTTT. Its translation is CASITGLVNTGELFF.

The chain has TRBV25-1 and TRBJ1-5; 7 positions agree with TRBD1. This CDR3 spans 15 amino acids. From germline, CDR1 is MGHDK and CDR2 SYGVNS. After removal of 8 bases from V and 4 bases from J, the junction contained 11 bases not matched to a gene. The chain's CDR3 is CASAPPGQRNQPQHF. The CDR3 bases are TGTGCCAGCGCTCCCCCGGGACAGAGAAATCAGCCCCAGCATTTT.

The chain uses TRBV19 and TRBJ1-6, with D possibly TRBD1 on 5 matching bases. CDR3 length: 16 amino acids. Germline lookup yields CDR1 LNHDA and CDR2 SQIVND (reference sequence). V was trimmed by 6 bases and J by 8 bases, leaving 20 bases between them. The CDR3 nucleotides read TGTGCCAGTAGAGTCGTCGGGACTATGGCTGATTCACCCCTCCACTTT. This sequence encodes CASRVVGTMADSPLHF.

This clonotype was seen just once. The chain joins TRBV6-5 to TRBJ2-5; 15 bases align to TRBD2. CDR1 is MNHEY and CDR2 is SVGAGI in the germline V gene. CDR3 length equals 16 residues. V was clipped by 6 bases and J by 4 bases; unmatched bases: 6. DNA for the CDR3: TGTGCCAGCAGCTTCGGACTAGCGGGAGGGGTAGAGACCCAGTACTTC. This gives the protein CASSFGLAGGVETQYF.

In this sample, this clonotype turned up many times. The chain links TRBV11-2 to TRBJ2-7; the match to TRBD2 covers 8 bases. The CDR3 is 17 residues long. Germline CDR1 and CDR2: SGHAT and FQNNGV. V lost 4 bases, J lost 4 bases, and 15 bases stayed unmatched. As DNA, the CDR3 is TGTGCCAGCAGCTCAATTAGAGCGGGAGTCGCGTTGTACGAGCAGTACTTC. This translates into CASSSIRAGVALYEQYF.

By share of the sample, this clonotype is medium-sized (0.01 to 0.1%). J is TRBJ2-6 and V is TRBV15; TRBD1 matches at 7 bases. CDR1 is LNHNV, CDR2 YYDKDF, per germline (reference sequence). CDR3 length: 17 amino acids. J gave up 0 bases and V 0 bases, and 2 bases lay outside the gene matches. Written as DNA, the CDR3 is TGTGCCACCAGCAGAGACAGGGGGAGCTCTGGGGCCAACGTCCTGACTTTC. It codes for CATSRDRGSSGANVLTF.

This clonotype has a count of ten or more. The gene calls are TRBV20-1 and TRBJ2-3; no clear D. V lost 5 bases to trimming and J lost 0 bases, with 9 bases between them. This CDR3 contains 13 residues. The germline V gene encodes CDR1 DFQATT and CDR2 SNEGSKA (reference sequence). CDR3 nucleotide sequence: TGCAGTGCTTATGGGGATAGCACAGATACGCAGTATTTT. As protein: CSAYGDSTDTQYF.

This clonotype has at least ten counts. The gene calls are TRBV7-9 and TRBJ1-2; no definite D call. Germline V gene data show CDR1 as SEHNR and CDR2 as FQNEAQ (reference sequence). Trimming removed 3 bases at V and 8 bases at J, with 7 bases between. This CDR3 spans 11 amino acids. The CDR3, as DNA: TGTGCCAGCAGCTTCAATTCCGGCTACACCTTC. Protein: CASSFNSGYTF.

The J gene is TRBJ1-1, the V gene TRBV29-1; D gene uncertain. Germline CDR1 SQVTM, CDR2 ANQGSEA. The CDR3 consists of 14 residues. Deletions cut 4 bases from V and 0 bases from J, with 12 bases between. The CDR3 spells CSVVLLEMNTEAFF. CDR3 sequence (DNA): TGCAGCGTTGTGCTACTCGAGATGAACACTGAAGCTTTCTTT.

This chain links TRBV20-1 with TRBJ1-3, with D perhaps matching TRBD1 (5 bases). The V end lost 4 bases, the J end lost 8 bases, and 24 bases lay between the germline ends. The CDR3 totals 16 residues. Germline-derived CDR1 and CDR2 are DFQATT and SNEGSKA (reference sequence). The CDR3 spells CSATSTEVVNGYTIYF. The DNA of the CDR3 is TGCAGTGCTACCTCGACAGAAGTTGTTAATGGCTACACCATATATTTT.

This clonotype was counted at least ten times. This sequence joins TRBV30 and TRBJ1-2, with 8 bases lining up with TRBD1. Looked up from germline, CDR1 is GTSNPN and CDR2 is SVGIG (reference sequence). The CDR3 is 14 amino acids. Trimming cost V 5 bases and J 7 bases; bases outside gene matches: 12. The CDR3 nucleotides are TGTGCCTGGGCACACCCAGGACAGGGATTTGGCTACACCTTC. It codes for CAWAHPGQGFGYTF.